This T cell receptor (beta chain) was found in a study of blood T cell repertoires in COVID-19. Looking at the study overall: Collection of acute and convalescent COVID-19 samples took place in the United States, Italy and Spain.

Methods used by the authors: Researchers report that nucleated cell counts were estimated from reference gene primer amplification. Libraries were prepared by immunoSEQ multiplex PCR; TCRdb keeps only in-frame clonotypes and omits some of them. V, J and clone size are those of that table, while D and trimming were read from the DNA. In the table there are a few hundred thousand clones, 88% of which are singletons. This TCR derives from a human donor in a cohort sampled during active COVID-19. The material sequenced was peripheral blood.

CDR3 in DNA: TGTGCCAGCAGCTTAATTGGCAGGATGAACACTGAAGCTTTCTTT. Its translation: CASSLIGRMNTEAFF. The chain joins TRBV7-9 to TRBJ1-1; D not certain. V lost 2 bases and J lost 0, with 10 bases in between. The CDR3 sequence is 15 residues long. Germline CDR1 and CDR2: SEHNR and FQNEAQ (reference sequence). Full variable domain (missing parts from reference TRBV7-9 and TRBJ1-1): DTGVSQNPRHKITKRGQNVTFRCDPISEHNRLYWYRQTLGQGPEFLTYFQNEAQLEKSRLLSDRFSAERPKGSFSTLEIQRTEQGDSAMYLCASSLIGRMNTEAFFGQGTRLTVV.